In its sample, the clone carrying this TCR beta chain was seen many times. The length of the CDR3 is 13 residues. Germline values: CDR1 SQVTM, CDR2 ANQGSEA. Germline trimming cut 3 bases from V and 6 bases from J; bases unmatched to any gene: 4. This entry is derived from a study of spatial heterogeneity in lung cancer. Turning to the study itself: Beta-chain sequences were consistently detected more often than alpha-chain sequences. More than eight raw reads, on average, carried each unique TCR and UMI combination.

TCR cDNA molecules each had a unique molecular identifier. Using its own MiXCR run on the 5' RACE reads, TCRdb lists one record per CDR3 protein. Of 40,000 to 50,000 distinct CDR3 sequences listed, about an eighth are singletons. The time point denotes: sample taken at primary tumor resection. Extraction of whole RNA from tumor, nontumor lung or frozen PBMC preceded unsorted sequencing. The chain couples TRBV29-1 to TRBJ1-4, with 7 bases aligning to TRBD1. The TCR sequence derives from a male donor with early-stage non-small cell lung cancer. Sequencing used PBMCs, obtained at surgery. The CDR3 DNA reads as TGCAGCGTTGAGGACGACAGGGATGAAAAACTGTTTTTT. It yields the protein CSVEDDRDEKLFF.